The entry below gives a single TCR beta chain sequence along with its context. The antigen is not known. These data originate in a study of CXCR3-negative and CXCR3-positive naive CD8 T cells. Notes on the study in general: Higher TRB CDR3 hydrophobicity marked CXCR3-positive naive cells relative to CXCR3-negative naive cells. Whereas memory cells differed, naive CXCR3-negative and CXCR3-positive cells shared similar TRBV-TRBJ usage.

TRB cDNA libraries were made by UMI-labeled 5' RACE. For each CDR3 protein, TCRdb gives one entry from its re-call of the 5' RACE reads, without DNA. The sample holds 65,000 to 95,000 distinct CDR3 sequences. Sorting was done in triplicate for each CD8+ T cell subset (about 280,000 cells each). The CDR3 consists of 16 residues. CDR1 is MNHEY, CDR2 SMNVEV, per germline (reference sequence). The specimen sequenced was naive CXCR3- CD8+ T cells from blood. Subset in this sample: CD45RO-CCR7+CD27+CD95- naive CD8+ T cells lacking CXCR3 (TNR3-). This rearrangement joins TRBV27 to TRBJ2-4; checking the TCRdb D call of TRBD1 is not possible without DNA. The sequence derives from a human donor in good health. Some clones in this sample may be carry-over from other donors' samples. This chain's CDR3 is CASSLRGRVAKNIQYF.